A single sample is the source of the 2 T cell receptor beta chains below, sequenced in a study of identical twins. One entry per CDR3 protein, called by TCRdb with MiXCR from the 5' RACE reads. Of fewer than 500,000 distinct CDR3 sequences listed, 24% are singletons. The same specimen was also included in a second study, on T cells expressing NK-cell markers.

Material for sequencing was CD4+ T cells sorted from blood. These receptors were taken from a woman between 18 and 30 years old in good health.

J is TRBJ1-1 and V is TRBV6-6; D ambiguous. V lost 2 bases and J lost 3, with 7 bases in between. The CDR3 length is 13 residues. Germline CDR1 reads MNHNY; CDR2 reads SVGAGI (reference sequence). The CDR3 sequence is CASSYNGDTEAFF. The CDR3 DNA is TGTGCCAGCAGTTACAATGGGGACACTGAAGCTTTCTTT.

This chain connects TRBV5-6 to TRBJ1-2, with D uncertain. Trimming shortened V by 4 bases and J by 8 bases, and 18 bases separated the two germline ends. Germline V gene data show CDR1 as SGHDT and CDR2 as YYEEEE. The CDR3 totals 14 residues. CDR3 region: CASSLRTGLEGYTF. The CDR3, as DNA: TGTGCCAGCAGCCTTCGGACCGGGCTGGAAGGCTACACCTTC.